This T cell receptor beta chain was captured by sequencing in a study of T cell changes during pregnancy in multiple sclerosis. This table comes from immunoSEQ multiplex PCR, and its TCRdb copy is limited to in-frame clones, with some not included. The table has about 62,000 clones, about nine tenths seen once; the top ten hold roughly 2.7%. J gave up 1 base and V 1 base, and 5 bases lay outside the gene matches. CDR1 and CDR2 (germline): MGHRA, YSYEKL. The CDR3 runs 16 residues. This clone was recorded once. The sequencing used peripheral blood, collected in the second trimester of pregnancy. This clonotype was obtained from a female donor in good health, enrolled as a control in a pregnancy study. The chain couples TRBV4-1 to TRBJ2-3; 7 bases match TRBD1. This CDR3 is CASSQVATGGTDTQYF. In nucleotides, the CDR3 is TGCGCCAGCAGCCAAGTGGCCACAGGGGGCACAGATACGCAGTATTTT.